This entry concerns a single T cell receptor beta chain. The target antigen is unknown. The sample belongs to a study of monozygotic twins with inflammatory bowel disease. The study's findings and limits: IBD patients, compared with healthy twins, shared fewer clonotypes with others (especially with disease activity). It was observed that concordant and discordant twins did not differ in repertoire similarity, possibly given limited power. A lone strong IBD-associated signal or clonotype found no support.

Germline V gene lookup returns CDR1 ENHRY and CDR2 SYGVKD. The CDR3 extends over 16 amino acids. Following a re-call of the 5' RACE reads, TCRdb has one entry per CDR3 protein and lacks DNA. Its clone listing holds 300,000 to 400,000 distinct CDR3 sequences. The chain is built from TRBV10-3 and TRBJ2-2; the TCRdb D gene call, TRBD1, has no DNA to confirm it. Sequencing was done on a sample of blood. The clonotype comes from a human donor with ulcerative colitis or Crohn's disease, or a healthy co-twin of an affected twin (not recorded which). The chain's CDR3 is CAIRGPNRGNTGELFF.